Below are 15 T cell receptor beta chains sequenced from a single sample in a study of CD8+ T cells in alopecia areata. As the sequencing template, cDNA was produced by extracting RNA and reverse transcribing it. TCRdb's table, derived via immunoSEQ multiplex PCR, lists solely in-frame clones and lacks some. The data hold roughly 250,000 clones, with around 64% observed a single time. The sample's treatment: oral pan-JAK inhibitor, 5-10 mg twice daily. The sequencing here drew on CD4+ T cells sorted from blood, taken at week 52, from a patient treated with tofacitinib. Receptors were obtained from a human donor with alopecia areata.

This sequence joins TRBV14 and TRBJ2-3; 8 bases line up with TRBD1. Germline-derived CDR1 and CDR2 are SGHDN and FVKESK. The CDR3 loop spans 15 amino acids. V shed 4 bases and J 2 bases; nucleotides not matched to a gene: 5. Written as DNA, the CDR3 is TGTGCCAGCAGCCCGGACAGGGTGAACACAGATACGCAGTATTTT. Its protein is CASSPDRVNTDTQYF.

This clone was seen only a few times. As DNA, the CDR3 is TGTGCCTGGAGTGTCTCGGGGCCGGGTCAGCCCCAGCATTTT. This gives the protein CAWSVSGPGQPQHF. The chain employs TRBV30 and TRBJ1-5, with D possibly matching TRBD1 (5 bases). Trimming took off 0 bases at V and 6 bases at J, with 12 bases between the two ends. CDR1 GTSNPN and CDR2 SVGIG come from the germline V gene (reference sequence). This CDR3 has 14 amino acids.

This chain joins TRBV10-2 and TRBJ2-7; D is unresolved. V lost 3 bases and J lost 1, with 13 bases in between. CDR3 length: 15 amino acids. The germline gives CDR1 WSHSY, CDR2 SAAADI. This CDR3 is CASSDDGGKSYEQYF. The DNA for the CDR3 is TGCGCCAGCAGTGACGATGGCGGAAAATCCTACGAGCAGTACTTC.

This clone was picked up a small number of times. V gene TRBV5-1 combines with J gene TRBJ2-1, with D possibly TRBD1 on 6 matching bases. The ends were cut back, 0 bases at V and 7 bases at J, with 8 bases in the middle. From germline, CDR1 is SGHRS and CDR2 YFSETQ. The CDR3 is 13 amino acids. The CDR3 loop is CASSLGQDNEQFF. The CDR3 region has the DNA TGCGCCAGCAGCTTGGGACAGGATAATGAGCAGTTCTTC.

The gene calls are TRBV27 and TRBJ2-2, with D perhaps matching TRBD1 or TRBD2 (5 bases each). The germline V and J ends were trimmed by 1 base and 2 bases, with 11 bases remaining between them. Germline CDR1 reads MNHEY; CDR2 reads SMNVEV (reference sequence). This CDR3 has 16 residues. In DNA form, the CDR3 reads TGTGCCAGCAGTTTATTCCCGGGGCATAACACCGGGGAGCTGTTTTTT. Translation gives CASSLFPGHNTGELFF.

This clone was observed a single time. This chain joins TRBV30 and TRBJ1-1; D not certain. Per germline, CDR1 GTSNPN and CDR2 SVGIG (reference sequence). V dropped 2 bases and J dropped 3 bases, with 10 bases sitting between them. This CDR3 has 13 amino acids. This chain's CDR3 is CAWSKGWDTEAFF. CDR3 DNA sequence: TGTGCCTGGAGTAAGGGTTGGGACACTGAAGCTTTCTTT.

This clone showed up just a few times. The genes are TRBV19 and TRBJ1-5; 8 bases align to TRBD1. CDR3 size: 15 residues. Germline CDR1 reads LNHDA; CDR2 reads SQIVND (reference sequence). V dropped 4 bases and J dropped 4; count of bases not matched to a gene: 6. The CDR3, as DNA: TGTGCCAGTAGTACCCCGGGACAGGTTAATCAGCCCCAGCATTTT. It yields the protein CASSTPGQVNQPQHF.

This clone was detected only once. The chain is built from TRBV19 and TRBJ1-6, with D perhaps TRBD1 (6 bases). V was cut by 4 bases and J by 8 bases, with 15 bases left in between. The length of the CDR3 is 15 residues. The germline gives CDR1 LNHDA, CDR2 SQIVND (reference sequence). The CDR3 DNA reads TGTGCCAGTAGTACAACACCGGGACAAGATTCACCCCTCCACTTT. It specifies CASSTTPGQDSPLHF.

V usage is TRBV30 and J usage is TRBJ1-6; TRBD1 might be the D (5 bases). The germline CDR1 and CDR2 sequences are GTSNPN and SVGIG (reference sequence). The V gene lost 4 bases and the J gene lost 3 bases, with 10 bases spanning the gap. This CDR3 contains 14 residues. The chain's CDR3 is CAWIEGNYNSPLHF. CDR3 nucleotides: TGTGCCTGGATTGAGGGGAACTATAATTCACCCCTCCACTTT.

CDR3 sequence (DNA): TGCAGCGGGGGGACATTCTACGAGCAGTACTTC. It encodes CSGGTFYEQYF. The chain uses TRBV29-1 and TRBJ2-7; D is possibly TRBD1 (6 bases). CDR1 and CDR2 from the germline V gene are SQVTM and ANQGSEA. With 7 bases removed from V and 3 bases from J, the gap between germline ends came to 10 bases. There are 11 residues in the CDR3.

This clone has a single count. The genes are TRBV29-1 and TRBJ2-3; D gene ambiguous. The CDR3 contains 13 residues. The V gene lost 3 bases and the J gene lost 2 bases, with 9 bases spanning the gap. Germline lookup yields CDR1 SQVTM and CDR2 ANQGSEA. CDR3 loop: CSVDLIDTDTQYF. The DNA of the CDR3 is TGCAGCGTTGACTTGATAGACACAGATACGCAGTATTTT.

Note on this clone: The identical CDR3 is also encoded by other nucleotide sequences in the sample. The J gene is TRBJ2-5, the V gene TRBV30; no reliable D call. Trimming removed 5 bases at V and 2 bases at J, with 6 bases between. The CDR3 is 11 residues long. Germline values: CDR1 GTSNPN, CDR2 SVGIG (reference sequence). Here the CDR3 DNA reads TGTGCCTGGCGACTTCAAGAGACCCAGTACTTC. The encoded protein is CAWRLQETQYF.

The chain carries TRBV18 and TRBJ1-5; TRBD1 matches 8 bases. CDR1 and CDR2 from the germline V gene are KGHSH and LQKENI. The CDR3 is 13 amino acids. After removal of 8 bases from V and 4 bases from J, the junction contained 4 bases not matched to a gene. CDR3 bases: TGTGCCAGCCAGGGACAGGCAAATCAGCCCCAGCATTTT. Translated: CASQGQANQPQHF.

This sequence joins TRBV30 and TRBJ1-4; D possibly corresponds to TRBD1 (6 bases). This CDR3 is 14 amino acids long. Trimming removed 1 base from V and 7 bases from J, with 13 bases in between. Per germline, CDR1 GTSNPN and CDR2 SVGIG (reference sequence). The CDR3 reads CAWSGSPTGEKLFF. The CDR3 coding sequence is TGTGCCTGGAGTGGTAGTCCGACAGGTGAAAAACTGTTTTTT.

The chain recombines TRBV25-1 with TRBJ1-2, with D possibly matching TRBD1 (6 bases). The germline CDR1 and CDR2 sequences are MGHDK and SYGVNS. CDR3 size: 16 residues. The germline V and J ends were trimmed by 7 bases and 6 bases, with 24 bases remaining between them. Here the CDR3 reads CASILYPGHPRHGYTF. The CDR3 coding sequence is TGTGCCAGCATCCTTTACCCGGGACACCCGAGGCATGGCTACACCTTC.